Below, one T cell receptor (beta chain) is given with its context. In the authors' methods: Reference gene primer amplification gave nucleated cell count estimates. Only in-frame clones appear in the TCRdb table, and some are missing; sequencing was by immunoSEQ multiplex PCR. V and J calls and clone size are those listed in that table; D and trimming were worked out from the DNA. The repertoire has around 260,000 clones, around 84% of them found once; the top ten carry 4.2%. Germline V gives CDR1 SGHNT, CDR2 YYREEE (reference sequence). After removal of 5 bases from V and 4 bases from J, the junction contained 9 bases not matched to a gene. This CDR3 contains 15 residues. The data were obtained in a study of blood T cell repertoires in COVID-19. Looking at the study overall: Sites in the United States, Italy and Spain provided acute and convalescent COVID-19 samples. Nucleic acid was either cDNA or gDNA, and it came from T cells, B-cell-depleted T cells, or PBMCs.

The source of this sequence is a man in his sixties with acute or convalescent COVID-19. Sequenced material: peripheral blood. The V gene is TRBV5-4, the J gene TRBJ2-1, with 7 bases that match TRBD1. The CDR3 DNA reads TGTGCCAGCAGTCACAGACAGGGTGGATACAATGAGCAGTTCTTC. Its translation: CASSHRQGGYNEQFF.